This T cell receptor beta chain came from a study of T-cell memory formation after mild COVID-19. In the study overall: For the most part, TCR clusters were specific to one donor.

In TCRdb, the 5' RACE reads were re-called with MiXCR into one record per CDR3 protein. The sample has some 290,000 distinct CDR3 sequences; around 16% are singletons. Comments on this clonotype: Its antigen is not known.

Study-wide results and caveats: Whereas later expanders leaned CD4+, clones contracting day 15 to 85 showed a balanced CD4/CD8 makeup. Detection of some responders pre-infection suggested pre-existing cross-reactive memory T cells participated.

The CDR3 contains 15 residues. The germline V gene has CDR1 SNHLY and CDR2 FYNNEI. V gave up 8 bases and J gave up 2 bases; unmatched junction bases: 6. This receptor was obtained from a man in his late teens or twenties who had mild COVID-19 (a few samples of this study predate the infection). Cell type and time point are not known. V and J are TRBV2 and TRBJ2-2, with 9 bases identical to TRBD2. Sequences were obtained from PBMCs or a T cell subset sorted from them (not recorded which). The CDR3 reads CASRMTSGNTGELFF. The CDR3 DNA is TGTGCCAGCCGAATGACTAGCGGAAACACCGGGGAGCTGTTTTTT. The full variable domain, completed using reference TRBV2 and TRBJ2-2, is EPEVTQTPSHQVTQMGQEVILRCVPISNHLYFYWYRQILGQKVEFLVSFYNNEISEKSEIFDDQFSVERPDGSNFTLKIRSTKLEDSAMYFCASRMTSGNTGELFFGEGSRLTVL.